This T cell receptor beta chain was identified during a study of blood T cell repertoires in COVID-19. TCRdb's copy holds only in-frame clones and misses some; the assay was immunoSEQ multiplex PCR. Found here are around 180,000 clones, 86% of them singletons; the top ten hold over 7.5%. The CDR3 spans 16 residues. The V gene end was trimmed by 5 bases and the J gene end by 1 base; junction bases not matched to a gene: 5. Germline V CDR1 and CDR2: SEHNR, FQNEAQ (reference sequence). In assigning cohorts, the study relied on participant-reported clinical history. The clonotype was recovered from a woman under 40 who had recovered from COVID-19. The sample consisted of PBMCs or T cells enriched from blood (not recorded which). The rearrangement uses TRBV7-9 and TRBJ2-7; TRBD2 agrees at 13 bases. The CDR3 region has the DNA TGTGCCAGCAGCGACTGGACTAGCGGGAGTTCCTACGAGCAGTACTTC. Protein: CASSDWTSGSSYEQYF.